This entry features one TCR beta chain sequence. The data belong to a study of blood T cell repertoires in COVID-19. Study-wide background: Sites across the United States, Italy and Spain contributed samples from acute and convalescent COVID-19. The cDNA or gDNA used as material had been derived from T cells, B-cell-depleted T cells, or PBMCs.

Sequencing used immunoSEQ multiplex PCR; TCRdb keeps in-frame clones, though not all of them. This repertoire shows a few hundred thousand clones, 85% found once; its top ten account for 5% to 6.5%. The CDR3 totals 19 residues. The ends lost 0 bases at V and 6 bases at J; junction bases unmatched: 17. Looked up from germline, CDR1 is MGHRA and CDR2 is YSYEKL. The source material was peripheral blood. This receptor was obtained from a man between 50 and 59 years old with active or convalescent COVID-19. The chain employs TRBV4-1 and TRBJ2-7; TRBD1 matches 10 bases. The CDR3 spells CASSQESVATRDRGTEQYF. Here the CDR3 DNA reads TGCGCCAGCAGCCAAGAATCAGTGGCGACCCGGGACAGGGGTACCGAGCAGTACTTC.